This passage covers 20 T cell receptor beta chains from one sample sequenced in a study of cytomegalovirus exposure and HLA in healthy donors. The PCR ran on 60 Vbeta and 13 Jbeta primers. The method was immunoSEQ multiplex PCR; TCRdb's version includes in-frame clones alone and lacks a portion of them. The listing contains 70,000 or so clones. Sequenced material: PBMCs. The source of these receptors is a female donor in good health and CMV-seropositive.

The chain recombines TRBV9 with TRBJ1-5, with D perhaps matching TRBD1 (5 bases). The CDR3 is 15 residues long. Germline values: CDR1 SGDLS, CDR2 YYNGEE. Trimming cost V 0 bases and J 5 bases, with 12 bases left between them. This CDR3 is CASSVGGSSYQPQHF. For the CDR3, the DNA is TGTGCCAGCAGCGTAGGGGGCAGCTCTTATCAGCCCCAGCATTTT.

The chain couples TRBV6-1 to TRBJ1-2, with D tentatively TRBD1 (5 bases). In germline, CDR1 is MNHNS, CDR2 SASEGT. The CDR3 length is 14 residues. V was cut by 8 bases and J by 4 bases, with 17 bases left in between. This chain's CDR3 is CASLPGHDPYGYTF. The CDR3 DNA sequence: TGTGCCAGCTTACCAGGGCACGATCCCTATGGCTACACCTTC.

The rearrangement links TRBV5-4 to TRBJ2-1, with TRBD2 matching over 8 bases. Trimming at V came to 4 bases and at J to 11 bases, leaving 14 bases not matched to a gene. CDR3 length: 15 amino acids. Per germline, CDR1 SGHNT and CDR2 YYREEE (reference sequence). CDR3 sequence (DNA): TGTGCCAGCAGCGACTTTAGCGGGATGCCCCCCCAGCAGTTCTTC. Residues: CASSDFSGMPPQQFF.

The chain employs TRBV6-5 and TRBJ1-2; tentatively, D is TRBD1 (6 bases). There are 15 residues in the CDR3. The germline CDR1 and CDR2 sequences are MNHEY and SVGAGI. V was trimmed by 7 bases and J by 7 bases, leaving 22 bases between them. This CDR3 reads CASTRGRTTTGGYTF. CDR3 sequence (DNA): TGTGCCAGCACCAGAGGACGAACGACGACAGGTGGCTACACCTTC.

The chain uses TRBV28 and TRBJ2-7, with 13 bases that match TRBD2. Germline trimming cut 5 bases from V and 0 bases from J; bases unmatched to any gene: 10. CDR3 size: 18 residues. The V gene's germline CDR1 is MDHEN and CDR2 SYDVKM. The CDR3, as DNA: TGTGCCAGCAGTCCATGGACTAGCGGGGGCCTATCCTCCTACGAGCAGTACTTC. This sequence encodes CASSPWTSGGLSSYEQYF.

The V call is TRBV13, the J call TRBJ1-1, with D possibly TRBD1 on 5 matching bases. V was trimmed by 1 base and J by 0 bases, leaving 9 bases between them. The CDR3 extends over 15 amino acids. Germline V gene data show CDR1 as PRHDT and CDR2 as FYEKMQ (reference sequence). This chain's CDR3 is CASSLASGMNTEAFF. The CDR3 region has the DNA TGTGCCAGCAGCTTAGCGTCAGGGATGAACACTGAAGCTTTCTTT.

The V gene is TRBV5-1, the J gene TRBJ1-1, with TRBD1 matching 10 bases. Trimming took 3 bases from V and 4 from J; bases not matched to a gene: 0. The CDR3 is 13 residues long. Germline CDR1 SGHRS, CDR2 YFSETQ. CDR3: CASSWTGGTEAFF. CDR3 nucleotides: TGCGCCAGCAGCTGGACAGGGGGCACTGAAGCTTTCTTT.

This sequence joins TRBV7-2 and TRBJ2-2; TRBD1 matches 10 bases. Unmatched junction bases numbered 4, after V lost 5 bases and J lost 7 bases. The germline CDR1 and CDR2 sequences are SGHTA and FQGNSA. This CDR3 is built from 14 residues. The CDR3 nucleotides are TGTGCCAGCAGCCAGGGACAGGGGCACGGGGAGCTGTTTTTT. Its protein product is CASSQGQGHGELFF.

The chain recombines TRBV19 with TRBJ2-2, with 7 bases lining up with TRBD2. CDR1 is LNHDA, CDR2 SQIVND, per germline (reference sequence). CDR3 length: 16 amino acids. V was clipped by 5 bases and J by 0 bases; unmatched bases: 6. This chain's CDR3 is CASSGASGANTGELFF. CDR3 sequence (DNA): TGTGCCAGTAGTGGGGCTAGCGGTGCGAACACCGGGGAGCTGTTTTTT.

The chain employs TRBV10-3 and TRBJ2-5; D might be TRBD2 (7 bases). Germline CDR1 is ENHRY and CDR2 is SYGVKD. The CDR3 totals 14 residues. V was clipped by 3 bases and J by 1 base, with 9 bases between them. Here the CDR3 reads CAISDRGAQETQYF. In DNA form, the CDR3 reads TGTGCCATCAGTGACCGGGGGGCCCAAGAGACCCAGTACTTC.

The rearrangement uses TRBV28 and TRBJ2-4; 15 bases are a match to TRBD2. The junction had 7 bases not matched to a gene; V was cut back by 4 bases and J by 0 bases. The CDR3 is 19 amino acids. The germline CDR1 and CDR2 sequences are MDHEN and SYDVKM. This chain's CDR3 is CASSSPGLAGGVAKNIQYF. CDR3 bases: TGTGCCAGCAGTTCCCCGGGACTAGCGGGGGGAGTAGCCAAAAACATTCAGTACTTC.

The chain has TRBV29-1 and TRBJ2-3, with 10 positions matching TRBD2. Unmatched junction bases numbered 6, after V lost 4 bases and J lost 5 bases. The CDR3 runs to 14 residues. CDR1 is SQVTM and CDR2 is ANQGSEA in the germline V gene. CDR3 DNA sequence: TGCAGCGTTGGTGGCCTAGCGGGAGTAGATACGCAGTATTTT. Translated: CSVGGLAGVDTQYF.

The V and J genes are TRBV15 and TRBJ2-2, with TRBD1 matching 7 bases. The trim removed 3 bases at V and 9 bases at J, leaving 10 bases unmatched. Germline V gene lookup returns CDR1 LNHNV and CDR2 YYDKDF (reference sequence). CDR3 length equals 15 residues. The CDR3 here is CATSSATTGKRELFF. CDR3 in DNA: TGTGCCACCAGCAGCGCGACGACAGGGAAGCGGGAGCTGTTTTTT.

This chain links TRBV4-3 with TRBJ2-7, with TRBD1 identical over 9 bases. Germline V gene sequence: CDR1 LGHNA, CDR2 YSLEER. The CDR3 has 15 amino acids. V lost 0 bases to trimming and J lost 5 bases; unmatched junction nucleotides: 5. In nucleotides, the CDR3 is TGCGCCAGCAGCCAAGATCGGGACAGGGTCCACGAGCAGTACTTC. Its translation: CASSQDRDRVHEQYF.

This chain uses TRBV29-1 with TRBJ1-1, with 8 bases aligning to TRBD1. In germline, CDR1 is SQVTM, CDR2 ANQGSEA. V lost 7 bases, J lost 1 base, and 2 bases stayed unmatched. This CDR3 spans 12 amino acids. The CDR3 loop reads CSADRGNTEAFF. DNA of the CDR3: TGCAGCGCTGACAGGGGGAACACTGAAGCTTTCTTT. The full variable domain, with the rest looked up from reference TRBV29-1 and TRBJ1-1, is SAVISQKPSRDICQRGTSLTIQCQVDSQVTMMFWYRQQPGQSLTLIATANQGSEATYESGFVIDKFPISRPNLTFSTLTVSNMSPEDSSIYLCSADRGNTEAFFGQGTRLTVV.

The genes are TRBV15 and TRBJ2-7; 11 bases are a match to TRBD1. This CDR3 region has 15 residues. Germline loops: CDR1 LNHNV, CDR2 YYDKDF (reference sequence). The ends lost 5 bases at V and 1 base at J; junction bases unmatched: 4. The CDR3 reads CATSLGQGGSYEQYF. The DNA for the CDR3 is TGTGCCACCAGCTTGGGACAGGGGGGGTCCTACGAGCAGTACTTC.

The chain couples TRBV30 to TRBJ2-7, with TRBD1 as a possible D gene (6 bases). V lost 5 bases and J 5 bases, leaving 16 bases between the germline ends. Germline V CDR1 and CDR2: GTSNPN, SVGIG (reference sequence). The CDR3 sequence is 13 residues long. The CDR3 sequence: CAWDPGHSDEQYF. The CDR3 DNA follows: TGTGCCTGGGATCCGGGACATTCTGACGAGCAGTACTTC.

CDR3 loop: CASSDPGGAEETQYF. The CDR3 DNA reads as TGTGCCAGCAGTGACCCAGGGGGCGCGGAAGAGACCCAGTACTTC. The V gene is TRBV6-1, the J gene TRBJ2-5; 8 nucleotides agree with TRBD1. The germline V gene has CDR1 MNHNS and CDR2 SASEGT. The CDR3 totals 15 residues. V lost 3 bases, J lost 3 bases, and 6 bases stayed unmatched.

The chain has TRBV29-1 and TRBJ2-1, with 10 bases matching TRBD1. CDR1 is SQVTM and CDR2 is ANQGSEA in the germline V gene. CDR3 length: 19 residues. The CDR3 DNA reads TGCAGGCCTCCCCTCGGGGGACAGGGGACAAATCCGGGGGCTAATGAGCAGTTCTTC. Residues: CRPPLGGQGTNPGANEQFF.

The rearrangement uses TRBV15 and TRBJ1-2; D is uncertain. Trimming took off 3 bases at V and 5 bases at J, with 10 bases between the two ends. This CDR3 region has 13 residues. Per the germline V gene, CDR1 is LNHNV and CDR2 is YYDKDF (reference sequence). CDR3 sequence reads: CATSSPQRYGYTF. The CDR3 bases are TGTGCCACCAGCAGTCCCCAGCGATATGGCTACACCTTC. Looking up the rest from reference TRBV15 and TRBJ1-2 gives the full variable domain: DAMVIQNPRYQVTQFGKPVTLSCSQTLNHNVMYWYQQKSSQAPKLLFHYYDKDFNNEADTPDNFQSRRPNTSFCFLDIRSPGLGDTAMYLCATSSPQRYGYTFGSGTRLTVV.